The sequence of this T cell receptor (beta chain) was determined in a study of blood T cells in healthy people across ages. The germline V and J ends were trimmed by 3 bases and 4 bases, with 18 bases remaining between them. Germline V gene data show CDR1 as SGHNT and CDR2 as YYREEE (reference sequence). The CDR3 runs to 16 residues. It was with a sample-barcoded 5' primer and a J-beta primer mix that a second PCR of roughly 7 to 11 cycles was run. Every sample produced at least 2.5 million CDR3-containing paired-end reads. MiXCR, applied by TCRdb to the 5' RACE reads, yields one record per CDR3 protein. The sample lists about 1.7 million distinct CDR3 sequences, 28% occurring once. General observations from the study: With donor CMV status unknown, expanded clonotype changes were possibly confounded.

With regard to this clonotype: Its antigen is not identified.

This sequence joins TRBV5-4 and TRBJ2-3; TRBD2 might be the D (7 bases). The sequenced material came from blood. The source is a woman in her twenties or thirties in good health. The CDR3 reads CASSSGGLIGADTQYF. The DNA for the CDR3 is TGTGCCAGCAGCTCCGGGGGGCTCATTGGCGCAGATACGCAGTATTTT.